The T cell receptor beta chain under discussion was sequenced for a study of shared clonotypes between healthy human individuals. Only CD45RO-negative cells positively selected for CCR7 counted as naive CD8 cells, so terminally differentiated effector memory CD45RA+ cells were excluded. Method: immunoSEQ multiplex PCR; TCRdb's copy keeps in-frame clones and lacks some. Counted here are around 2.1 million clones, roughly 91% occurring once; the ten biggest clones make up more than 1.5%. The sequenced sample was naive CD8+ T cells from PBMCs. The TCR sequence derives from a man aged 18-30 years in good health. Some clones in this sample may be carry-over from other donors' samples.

CDR3 protein: CASSGGLTVYEQYF. The CDR3 DNA follows: TGTGCCAGCAGTGGTGGGCTTACAGTTTACGAGCAGTACTTC. V is TRBV28 and J is TRBJ2-7, with D uncertain. Trimming removed 5 bases from V and 4 bases from J, with 15 bases in between. CDR1 and CDR2 from the germline V gene are MDHEN and SYDVKM. The CDR3 runs to 14 residues.